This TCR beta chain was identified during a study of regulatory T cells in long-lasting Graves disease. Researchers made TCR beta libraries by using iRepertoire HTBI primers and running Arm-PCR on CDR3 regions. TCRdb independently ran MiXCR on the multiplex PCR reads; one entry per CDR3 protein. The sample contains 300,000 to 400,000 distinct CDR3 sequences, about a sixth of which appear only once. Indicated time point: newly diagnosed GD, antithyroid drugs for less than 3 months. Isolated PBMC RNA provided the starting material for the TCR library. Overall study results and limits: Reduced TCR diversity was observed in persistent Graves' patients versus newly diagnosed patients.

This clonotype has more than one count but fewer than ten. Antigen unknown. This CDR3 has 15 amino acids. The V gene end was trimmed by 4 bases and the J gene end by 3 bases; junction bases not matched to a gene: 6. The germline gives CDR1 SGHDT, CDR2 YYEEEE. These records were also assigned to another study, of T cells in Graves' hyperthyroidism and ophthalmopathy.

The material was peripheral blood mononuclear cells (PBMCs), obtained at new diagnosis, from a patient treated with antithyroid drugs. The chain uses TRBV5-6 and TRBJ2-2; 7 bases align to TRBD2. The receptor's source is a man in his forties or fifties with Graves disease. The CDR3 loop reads CASSTPGGDTGELFF. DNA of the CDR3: TGTGCCAGCAGCACCCCGGGGGGAGACACCGGGGAGCTGTTTTTT. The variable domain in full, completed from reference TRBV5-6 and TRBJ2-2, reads DAGVTQSPTHLIKTRGQQVTLRCSPKSGHDTVSWYQQALGQGPQFIFQYYEEEERQRGNFPDRFSGHQFPNYSSELNVNALLLGDSALYLCASSTPGGDTGELFFGEGSRLTVL.